This T cell receptor beta chain was profiled in a study of blood T cell repertoires in COVID-19 (dated by TCRdb to between 2020 and 2021). Notes on the research overall: The collaborator samples originated in the United States, Italy and Spain and spanned the acute and convalescent phases of COVID-19. Where available, HLA class I and class II types were taken from metadata supplied by the sample provider and were not determined by assay-based typing. The repertoires were released in a freely available public database intended as a resource for research on the immune response to SARS-CoV-2. Deeply sampled blood TCRbeta repertoires from subjects exposed to, actively infected with, or recovered from COVID-19 were included in the dataset. Samples were obtained from the ongoing ImmuneRACE study (first 160 participants) and from over a thousand subjects provided by 6 global collaborators. The sample metadata nearly always contained a de-identified subject ID, COVID-19 status, age in years and sex. The material from the prospective study consisted of cDNA or gDNA derived from T cells, B-cell-depleted T cells, or PBMCs. Study-wide findings and limitations: The amount of clinical and demographic metadata varied by source and participant and was provided uncurated.

Points on this clone: The clone's antigen remains unknown. Base qualities are not provided; no much larger clone lies one nucleotide away.

The immunoSEQ Assay, a bias-controlled multiplex PCR, was used to amplify TCRbeta CDR3 regions from genomic DNA. The original methods were these. The number of nucleated cells in each sample was estimated by amplification of reference gene primers within the assay. To quantify the absolute abundance of each unique TCRbeta CDR3 rearrangement, sequence reads were collapsed and filtered. For each sample, productive Simpson clonality was calculated by taking the square root of Simpson's diversity index across productive rearrangements. TCRdb's version of the immuneACCESS table is confined to in-frame rearrangements and falls short of the full clone set. An unresolved V gene accounts for under half of the shortfall where checked; the remainder is of unknown origin. D and trimming were read from the DNA, whereas the V and J calls and clone size are those reported in that table. The sample profile shows about 200,000 clones; just under 90% of them were found once. The top ten clones comprise 3.5% to 4.5% of the sample.

In the prospective study, participants were about 18 to 100 years old, resided in approximately 22 geographic areas of the United States, and were enrolled through a virtual design. Cohort assignment in the prospective study relied on participant-reported clinical history from a screening survey and a study questionnaire. Each participant in the prospective study had whole blood, serum and a nasopharyngeal or oropharyngeal swab collected by mobile phlebotomists. Participants in the prospective study had the option to provide additional blood draws and questionnaires over a 2-month period. Before DNA extraction, blood samples from the prospective study were shipped at room temperature or frozen. This sequence was found in a woman younger than 45 with acute COVID-19. The sample comprised PBMCs or T cells enriched from blood (not recorded which).

The bases read TGTGCCAGCAGTTTTGGGGGGTGGGACAATGAGCAGTTCTTC. It translates to CASSFGGWDNEQFF. The chain employs TRBV27 and TRBJ2-1; D gene: possibly TRBD2, on 6 matching bases. From the germline V gene (reference sequence), CDR1 is MNHEY and CDR2 is SMNVEV. The CDR3 runs 14 amino acids, cysteine and phenylalanine included. Just CDR3 DNA is preserved here, 42 bases in frame from base 1. Deletion took 3 bases off V and 5 bases off J, with a span of 11 bases between the germline ends.